This TCR beta chain was identified in a study of T cells in Graves' hyperthyroidism and ophthalmopathy. For the study at large: Sampling of peripheral blood happened at initial diagnosis, prior to any treatment.

The TCR beta CDR3 regions underwent amplification using RNA transcripts as the source. In the first-round RT-PCR of the TCR CDR3, the HTBI primer set was used. From the multiplex PCR reads, TCRdb called clonotypes with MiXCR, one entry per CDR3 protein. Here the sample spans 550,000 to 600,000 distinct CDR3 sequences, over 15% being singletons. The CDR3 loop spans 13 amino acids. Germline loops: CDR1 MNHEY, CDR2 SVGEGT. Trimming took 6 bases from V and 4 from J, leaving 12 bases between them. This clonotype showed up just a few times. Lactation, pregnancy, other autoimmune disease or uncontrolled infection excluded patients. Diagnoses used clinical symptoms, serum thyroxine and TRAb, thyroid ultrasound and orbital computed tomography.

This chain uses TRBV6-2 or TRBV6-3 with TRBJ2-5, with D perhaps TRBD1 (6 bases). Sequencing was done on a sample of blood. This clonotype was obtained from a woman under 30 with Graves' hyperthyroidism. The CDR3 coding sequence is TGTGCCAGCAGGAAACAGGGTCCAGAGACCCAGTACTTC. Encoded protein: CASRKQGPETQYF.